These 6 T cell receptor beta chains were all obtained from the same sample, sequenced in a study of blood T cells in healthy people across ages. A second PCR, run for roughly 7 to 11 cycles, used a sample-barcoded 5' primer plus a J-beta primer mix. TCRdb reanalysed the 5' RACE reads using MiXCR and keeps one entry per CDR3 protein. Found here are about 800,000 distinct CDR3 sequences, just under 25% of them singletons; the top ten hold more than 3%. These sequences were also reported in another study, on T cells of mothers and their children.

The sample comprised blood. These TCRs come from a boy under 18 in good health.

The gene calls are TRBV20-1 and TRBJ1-1; D unclear. Trimming removed 3 bases at V and 1 base at J, with 12 bases between. Germline assignment: CDR1 DFQATT and CDR2 SNEGSKA (reference sequence). CDR3 length: 14 residues. For the CDR3, the DNA is TGCAGTGCTAGCTCGCGCCTTTCGAACACTGAAGCTTTCTTT. Protein product: CSASSRLSNTEAFF.

Only a few counts were recorded for this clonotype. The J gene is TRBJ2-3, the V gene TRBV4-2; a possible D gene is TRBD2 (5 bases). V lost 0 bases and J 1 base, leaving 11 bases between the germline ends. The CDR3 contains 16 residues. CDR1 is LGHNA, CDR2 YNFKEQ, per germline. CDR3 sequence: CASSQDRIGGTDTQYF. For the CDR3, the DNA is TGTGCCAGCAGCCAAGATCGAATCGGGGGCACAGATACGCAGTATTTT.

The chain carries TRBV20-1 and TRBJ1-1, with D possibly being TRBD1 (6 bases). This CDR3 spans 11 amino acids. Trimming stripped 7 bases from V and 10 bases from J, with 16 bases between. Germline CDR1 DFQATT, CDR2 SNEGSKA (reference sequence). The CDR3 loop reads CSGKGGTRAFF. The CDR3 DNA is TGCAGTGGGAAGGGGGGGACTCGAGCTTTCTTT.

This clonotype was counted only a few times. Germline and junction disagree at one end, which may indicate a read error. The chain has TRBV11-2 and TRBJ1-1; D might be TRBD1 (5 bases). Germline values: CDR1 SGHAT, CDR2 FQNNGV. This CDR3 spans 15 amino acids. The CDR3 is CASSAGGTKGTEASF. CDR3 bases: TGTGCCAGCAGCGCGGGGGGGACCAAGGGGACTGAAGCTTCCTTT.

The V and J genes are TRBV20-1 and TRBJ2-3; 9 bases line up with TRBD2. Trimming cost V 5 bases and J 4 bases; bases outside gene matches: 4. Per germline, CDR1 DFQATT and CDR2 SNEGSKA (reference sequence). This CDR3 spans 13 amino acids. The DNA of the CDR3 is TGCAGTGCTGTTAGCGGGAGAGCAGATACGCAGTATTTT. Protein: CSAVSGRADTQYF.

This clonotype was counted between two and nine times. The genes are TRBV29-1 and TRBJ1-3; TRBD1 is a possible D gene (6 bases). Germline lookup yields CDR1 SQVTM and CDR2 ANQGSEA. Trimming took 7 bases from V and 0 from J, leaving 10 bases between them. The CDR3 has 13 amino acids. The CDR3 here is CSATGSSGNTIYF. The DNA of the CDR3 is TGCAGCGCCACAGGGAGCTCTGGAAACACCATATATTTT.